These T cell receptor beta chains were read from a single sample in a study of metastatic and nonmetastatic thyroid tumors. Using MiXCR, TCRdb re-called clones from the PCR reads. The sample has some 29,000 clones; approximately 7.4% are singletons. Sequences were obtained from blood. These TCRs come from a female donor with papillary thyroid cancer or a benign thyroid nodule (not recorded which). Some clones in this sample may be carry-over from other donors' samples. Each CDR3 is given with its conserved first and last residue.

v_call: TRBV9
j_call: TRBJ1-1
cdr3_aa: CASSPRQGRTEAFF

v_call: TRBV10-2
j_call: TRBJ2-7
cdr3_aa: CASRTSGCTYEQYF

v_call: TRBV4-2
j_call: TRBJ1-4
cdr3_aa: CASSQLDRGVGEKLFF

v_call: TRBV27
j_call: TRBJ2-7
cdr3_aa: CASSSLGGSAASDNYEQYF

v_call: TRBV24-1
j_call: TRBJ2-1
cdr3_aa: CATSSGTVAYNEQFF

v_call: TRBV2
j_call: TRBJ1-4
cdr3_aa: CATQRDHNEKLFF

v_call: TRBV7-3
j_call: TRBJ2-5
cdr3_aa: CASSSLGQKETQYF

v_call: TRBV28
j_call: TRBJ2-7
cdr3_aa: CASASTPYEQYF

v_call: TRBV6-2/TRBV6-3
j_call: TRBJ2-3
cdr3_aa: CASSSHQNPDTQYF

v_call: TRBV9
j_call: TRBJ2-1
cdr3_aa: CASSDGSLLSNEQFF

v_call: TRBV18
j_call: TRBJ2-7
cdr3_aa: CASSEDLSTREQYF

v_call: TRBV4-1
j_call: TRBJ2-1
cdr3_aa: CASSQEPRQGAYNEQFF

v_call: TRBV9
j_call: TRBJ1-1
cdr3_aa: CASSGTPGQGPEAFF

v_call: TRBV7-9
j_call: TRBJ2-5
cdr3_aa: CASSRLAGVQETQYF

v_call: TRBV7-9
j_call: TRBJ2-5
cdr3_aa: CASSRGLGYETQYF

v_call: TRBV2
j_call: TRBJ2-2
cdr3_aa: CASRLALGELFF

v_call: TRBV20-1
j_call: TRBJ2-7
cdr3_aa: CSAPTGTGSYEQYF

v_call: TRBV28
j_call: TRBJ2-7
cdr3_aa: CASSFSRPEQYF

v_call: TRBV7-2
j_call: TRBJ2-1
cdr3_aa: CASSLRAYEQFF

v_call: TRBV11-2
j_call: TRBJ2-2
cdr3_aa: CASRLSGELFF

v_call: TRBV7-9
j_call: TRBJ2-6
cdr3_aa: CASSVQIPGANVLTF

v_call: TRBV20-1
j_call: TRBJ2-7
cdr3_aa: CSARQGSYEQYF

v_call: TRBV6-2/TRBV6-3
j_call: TRBJ2-7
cdr3_aa: CASSYSSDSSYEQYF

v_call: TRBV10-3
j_call: TRBJ2-4
cdr3_aa: CAISESNPQGLAKNIQYF

v_call: TRBV6-4
j_call: TRBJ1-5
cdr3_aa: CASSGPGPSNQPQHF

v_call: TRBV2
j_call: TRBJ2-2
cdr3_aa: CASSPTFVTGELFF

v_call: TRBV5-1
j_call: TRBJ2-3
cdr3_aa: CASSRAGIGTDTQYF

v_call: TRBV25-1
j_call: TRBJ2-7
cdr3_aa: CASSENRVTYEQYF

v_call: TRBV6-1
j_call: TRBJ1-1
cdr3_aa: CASSEAYRAGTLGTEAFF

v_call: TRBV7-3
j_call: TRBJ1-1
cdr3_aa: CASARDRGNTEAFF

v_call: TRBV19
j_call: TRBJ1-2
cdr3_aa: CASSGRTGGYGYTF

v_call: TRBV6-1
j_call: TRBJ2-2
cdr3_aa: CASSLKTGELFF

v_call: TRBV7-2
j_call: TRBJ1-6
cdr3_aa: CASSSDTNSPLHF

v_call: TRBV5-1
j_call: TRBJ2-1
cdr3_aa: CASKMGGSYNEQFF

v_call: TRBV2
j_call: TRBJ1-4
cdr3_aa: CASSRDRDEKLFF

v_call: TRBV20-1
j_call: TRBJ1-1
cdr3_aa: CSATEGNTEAFF

v_call: TRBV10-2
j_call: TRBJ2-1
cdr3_aa: CASSSGTVYNEQFF

v_call: TRBV10-3
j_call: TRBJ2-5
cdr3_aa: CAISETAEETQYF

v_call: TRBV27
j_call: TRBJ2-1
cdr3_aa: CASILTASSYNEQFF

v_call: TRBV7-9
j_call: TRBJ1-4
cdr3_aa: CASSRRQGAATNEKLFF

v_call: TRBV28
j_call: TRBJ1-1
cdr3_aa: CASSQTPITEAFF

v_call: TRBV20-1
j_call: TRBJ2-1
cdr3_aa: CSATDSGVYNEQFF